The clone carrying this T cell receptor beta chain was picked up many times. Antigen unknown. These data come from a study of T cells in Graves' hyperthyroidism and ophthalmopathy. The CDR3 has 14 amino acids. V shed 5 bases and J shed 8 bases, with 16 bases lying between them. From germline, CDR1 is SEHNR and CDR2 FQNEAQ (reference sequence). TCR beta CDR3 regions were amplified from RNA. HTBI primers were used for first-round RT-PCR of the TCR CDR3. Each CDR3 protein gets one entry after TCRdb re-called the multiplex PCR reads with MiXCR. The data contain roughly 640,000 distinct CDR3 sequences, about a sixth of them singletons. Study conclusions and caveats: Also found in blood were most expanded thyroid clonotypes above 0.001.

Clinicians diagnosed patients from clinical symptoms, serum thyroxine and TRAb, thyroid ultrasound and orbital computed tomography. The source is a woman in her thirties or forties with Graves' ophthalmopathy. Sequences were obtained from blood. The rearrangement uses TRBV7-9 and TRBJ2-1; tentatively, D is TRBD1 (6 bases). CDR3 sequence reads: CASSEASSGDEQFF. DNA of the CDR3: TGTGCCAGCAGCGAGGCCTCCTCAGGGGATGAGCAGTTCTTC.